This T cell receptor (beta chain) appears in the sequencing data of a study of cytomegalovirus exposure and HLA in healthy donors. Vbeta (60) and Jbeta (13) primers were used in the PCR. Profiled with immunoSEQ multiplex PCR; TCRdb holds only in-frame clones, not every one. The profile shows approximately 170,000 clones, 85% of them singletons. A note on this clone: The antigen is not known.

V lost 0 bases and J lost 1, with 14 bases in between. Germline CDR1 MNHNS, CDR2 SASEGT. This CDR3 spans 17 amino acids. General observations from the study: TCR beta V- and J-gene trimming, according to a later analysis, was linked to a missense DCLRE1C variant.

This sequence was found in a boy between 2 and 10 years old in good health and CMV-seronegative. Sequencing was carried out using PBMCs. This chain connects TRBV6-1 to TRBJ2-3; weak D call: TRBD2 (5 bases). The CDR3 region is CASSEASNEGGTDTQYF. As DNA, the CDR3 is TGTGCCAGCAGTGAAGCAAGCAATGAGGGCGGCACAGATACGCAGTATTTT.